The rows below give T cell receptor beta chains drawn from one sample of a study of identical twins. TCRdb reprocessed the 5' RACE reads with MiXCR, giving one entry per CDR3 protein. Of 200,000 to 250,000 distinct CDR3 sequences in the sample, about 7% are singletons; the top ten hold roughly 3.6%. These data also formed part of another study, on yellow fever vaccine responses in identical twins.

Material: memory (CD45RO+) T cells sorted from blood. The receptors come from a woman between 18 and 29 years old in good health. CDR3s include the opening cysteine and the closing phenylalanine or tryptophan. A D gene is named only where the DNA matches it firmly. Some rows mark clone size as missing; the rest say once, few, many or name a class of expanded clone.

V gene,J gene,D gene,clone size,CDR3 protein,CDR3 DNA
TRBV10-3,TRBJ2-1,TRBD1,many,CAISDSGTGGSEQFF,TGTGCCATCAGTGACTCGGGGACAGGGGGCAGTGAGCAGTTCTTC
TRBV5-6,TRBJ2-3,TRBD2,-,CASSTLLARETQYF,TGTGCCAGCAGCACCCTTTTAGCGCGGGAGACGCAGTATTTT
TRBV3-1,TRBJ2-5,-,many,CASRAGPLQETQYF,TGTGCCAGCAGAGCGGGTCCCCTCCAAGAGACCCAGTACTTC
TRBV10-3,TRBJ1-6,-,many,CAIRGTARDSPLHF,TGTGCCATCAGGGGGACTGCTCGGGATTCACCCCTCCACTTT
TRBV20-1,TRBJ2-7,TRBD2,few,CSARTSLAGGVYEQYF,TGCAGTGCTAGAACCTCTCTAGCGGGAGGAGTCTACGAGCAGTACTTC
TRBV12-3/TRBV12-4,TRBJ2-7,-,few,CASSLAGHPSYEQYF,TGTGCCAGCAGTTTAGCGGGACACCCTTCCTACGAGCAGTACTTC
TRBV20-1,TRBJ2-1,-,-,CSARYRLKMGSYNEQFF,TGCAGTGCTAGATATCGCCTCAAGATGGGCTCCTACAATGAGCAGTTCTTC
TRBV20-1,TRBJ1-4,TRBD1,many,CSVGQGQNEKLFF,TGCAGTGTTGGACAGGGTCAGAATGAAAAACTGTTTTTT
TRBV2,TRBJ2-1,-,many,CASSRAEGSYNEQFF,TGTGCCAGCAGCCGGGCGGAGGGGTCCTACAATGAGCAGTTCTTC
TRBV20-1,TRBJ1-2,TRBD1,many,CSASSGGANGYTF,TGCAGTGCTAGTTCAGGGGGTGCCAATGGCTACACCTTC